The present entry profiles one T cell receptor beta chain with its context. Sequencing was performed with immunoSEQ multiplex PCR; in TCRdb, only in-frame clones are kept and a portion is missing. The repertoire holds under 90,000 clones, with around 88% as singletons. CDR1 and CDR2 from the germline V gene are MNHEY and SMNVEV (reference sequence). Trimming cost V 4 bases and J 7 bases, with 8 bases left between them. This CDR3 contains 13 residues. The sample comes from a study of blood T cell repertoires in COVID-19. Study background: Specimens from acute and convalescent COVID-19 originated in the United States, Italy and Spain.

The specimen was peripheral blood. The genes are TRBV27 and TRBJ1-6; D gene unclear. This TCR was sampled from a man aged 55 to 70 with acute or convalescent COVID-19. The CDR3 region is CASSSMENSPLHF. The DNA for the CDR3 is TGTGCCAGCAGTTCCATGGAGAATTCACCCCTCCACTTT.